The clone carrying this TCR beta chain was counted a few times. The CDR3 contains 17 residues. V dropped 1 base and J dropped 4; count of bases not matched to a gene: 12. In germline, CDR1 is SGHDT, CDR2 YYEEEE. Only in-frame clones appear in the TCRdb table, and some are missing; sequencing was by immunoSEQ multiplex PCR. Here the sample spans 650,000 to 950,000 clones, approximately 85% being singletons. This specimen comes from a study of shared T cell receptors in the human thymus. Separately, the same data were catalogued under a study of human thymus T cells. That source reports: Thymus pieces cut out during corrective heart surgery were the tissue that was used. There were highly overlapping thymic repertoires among unrelated individuals, as related research reported.

The chain carries TRBV5-6 and TRBJ1-1; 8 bases line up with TRBD1. This receptor was taken from a girl in the first two years of life with a congenital heart defect. The sample comprised thymocytes. The CDR3 nucleotides read TGTGCCAGCAGCTTGTTCCCAGGGGGCCAGGCGGCCACTGAAGCTTTCTTT. Amino acid sequence: CASSLFPGGQAATEAFF. Complete variable domain (other parts from reference TRBV5-6 and TRBJ1-1): DAGVTQSPTHLIKTRGQQVTLRCSPKSGHDTVSWYQQALGQGPQFIFQYYEEEERQRGNFPDRFSGHQFPNYSSELNVNALLLGDSALYLCASSLFPGGQAATEAFFGQGTRLTVV.